One sample yielded the 12 T cell receptor beta chains listed below, sequenced in a study of Ad26.COV2.S vaccination and SARS-CoV-2 variants. Sample treatment: around 19 received Ad26.COV2.S at low or high dose, single or two shots; a few received placebo; per-sample allocation not given. Day 63 after the first vaccine or placebo injection was the time point for sampling. TCRdb keeps only in-frame clones here, not all; method: immunoSEQ multiplex PCR. The table records around 500,000 clones, about 89% of them present only once. The input for sequencing was peripheral blood, taken in a trial of Ad26.COV2.S vaccine versus placebo. The origin of the receptors is a person aged 18-60 years who received the Ad26.COV2.S COVID-19 vaccine or a placebo.

This chain joins TRBV6-5 and TRBJ2-5; 7 bases line up with TRBD1. CDR3 length: 13 residues. Germline V lookup: CDR1 MNHEY, CDR2 SVGAGI. With 5 bases clipped from V and 4 bases from J, the junction kept 4 bases outside the gene matches. The CDR3 DNA sequence: TGTGCCAGCAGTAAGGACAGGCCAGAGACCCAGTACTTC. Encoded protein: CASSKDRPETQYF.

Comments on this clone: Within the sample, other DNA sequences also encode this same CDR3. The genes are TRBV18 and TRBJ1-3, with D perhaps matching TRBD1 (5 bases). This CDR3 region has 15 residues. Trimming stripped 2 bases from V and 0 bases from J, with 8 bases between. Germline lookup yields CDR1 KGHSH and CDR2 LQKENI. The CDR3 loop reads CASSPVGDSGNTIYF. CDR3 DNA sequence: TGTGCCAGCTCACCAGTGGGGGACTCTGGAAACACCATATATTTT.

The CDR3 nucleotides read TGTGCCAGCAGCCCGGGACTAGCGGGGAGATCCTACGAGCAGTACTTC. This gives the protein CASSPGLAGRSYEQYF. The chain combines TRBV7-2 with TRBJ2-7, with TRBD2 identical over 13 bases. CDR3 size: 16 residues. V dropped 5 bases and J dropped 1; count of bases not matched to a gene: 5. Looked up from germline, CDR1 is SGHTA and CDR2 is FQGNSA.

The gene calls are TRBV20-1 and TRBJ2-1; 9 bases line up with TRBD2. CDR3 length: 17 residues. Germline-derived CDR1 and CDR2 are DFQATT and SNEGSKA (reference sequence). V trimming: 3 bases; J trimming: 3 bases; junction bases outside the gene matches: 12. CDR3 nucleotides: TGCAGTGCTAGTTCCCCGGGGCGGGGGGGAAACTACAATGAGCAGTTCTTC. This encodes CSASSPGRGGNYNEQFF.

The rearrangement joins TRBV18 to TRBJ2-5; D tentatively fits TRBD1 or TRBD2 (5 bases each). The CDR3 length is 16 residues. Looked up from germline, CDR1 is KGHSH and CDR2 is LQKENI. The ends were cut back, 0 bases at V and 1 base at J, with 12 bases in the middle. For the CDR3, the DNA is TGTGCCAGCTCACCACCCGGGGCAACCGTCCAAGAGACCCAGTACTTC. Amino acid sequence: CASSPPGATVQETQYF.

This clone was recorded many times. The chain combines TRBV30 with TRBJ2-1, with unresolved D. The CDR3 loop spans 14 amino acids. V lost 2 bases to trimming and J lost 2 bases, with 10 bases between them. Germline assignment: CDR1 GTSNPN and CDR2 SVGIG (reference sequence). CDR3 in DNA: TGTGCCTGGAGTCGGCAGGAACCCTACAATGAGCAGTTCTTC. It yields the protein CAWSRQEPYNEQFF.

The J gene is TRBJ1-2, the V gene TRBV27; D uncertain. Germline V gives CDR1 MNHEY, CDR2 SMNVEV (reference sequence). This CDR3 contains 16 residues. Deletions cut 7 bases from V and 0 bases from J, with 18 bases between. The CDR3: CASTRLGLTANYGYTF. CDR3 DNA sequence: TGTGCCAGCACCCGTTTAGGTCTGACCGCTAACTATGGCTACACCTTC.

Here the CDR3 reads CASSCPFQETQYF. The CDR3 coding sequence is TGTGCCAGCAGTTGCCCCTTCCAAGAGACCCAGTACTTC. The rearrangement links TRBV27 to TRBJ2-5; D not certain. This CDR3 is built from 13 residues. Germline V lookup: CDR1 MNHEY, CDR2 SMNVEV (reference sequence). Trimming stripped 4 bases from V and 1 base from J, with 7 bases between.

This clone was observed a few times. V usage is TRBV27 and J usage is TRBJ1-1; TRBD1 matches at 7 bases. The V and J ends lost 6 bases and 0 bases, in that order; junction bases with no gene match: 10. CDR3 length equals 16 residues. Germline lookup yields CDR1 MNHEY and CDR2 SMNVEV (reference sequence). The CDR3 reads CASRRTPGGLNTEAFF. CDR3 DNA sequence: TGTGCCAGCAGACGTACTCCAGGGGGACTGAACACTGAAGCTTTCTTT.

The chain has TRBV29-1 and TRBJ2-5; 8 positions agree with TRBD2. From germline, CDR1 is SQVTM and CDR2 ANQGSEA. This CDR3 is 15 amino acids long. V was pared by 7 bases and J by 2 bases, with 12 bases of the junction left unmatched. CDR3 nucleotides: TGCAGCGCCCGGGGGGGTACAGGGTCTCAAGAGACCCAGTACTTC. Translated: CSARGGTGSQETQYF.

The chain combines TRBV19 with TRBJ2-7, with D perhaps TRBD2 (6 bases). Germline CDR1 LNHDA, CDR2 SQIVND (reference sequence). Trimming removed 7 bases at V and 1 base at J, with 17 bases between. The CDR3 is made up of 15 amino acids. This CDR3 is CASMGRGSGSYEQYF. DNA for the CDR3: TGTGCCAGTATGGGGCGGGGTTCGGGTTCCTACGAGCAGTACTTC. Based on the CDR3 plus reference TRBV19 and TRBJ2-7, the full variable domain is DGGITQSPKYLFRKEGQNVTLSCEQNLNHDAMYWYRQDPGQGLRLIYYSQIVNDFQKGDIAEGYSVSREKKESFPLTVTSAQKNPTAFYLCASMGRGSGSYEQYFGPGTRLTVT.

The chain joins TRBV2 to TRBJ2-3; D might be TRBD2 (5 bases). Between the trimmed V and J ends, which lost 2 bases and 1 base, there was a span of 13 bases. CDR3 length: 16 residues. The germline gives CDR1 SNHLY, CDR2 FYNNEI. The chain's CDR3 is CASSEKRKTRTDTQYF. In DNA, the CDR3 is TGTGCCAGCAGTGAAAAGCGGAAGACCCGCACAGATACGCAGTATTTT.